A selection of T cell receptor beta chains follows, all from one sample in a study of blood T cell repertoires in COVID-19. Repertoires were generated with immunoSEQ multiplex PCR, while TCRdb's copy carries only in-frame clones and drops some. This table has nearly 50,000 clones, approximately 85% appearing once. Sequenced input: peripheral blood. Receptor source: a human donor in a cohort sampled during active COVID-19. CDR3s include the opening cysteine and the closing phenylalanine or tryptophan. Each record gives: J gene, D gene, CDR3 length, clone size, V gene, CDR3 DNA, CDR3 protein. A D gene is named only where the DNA matches it firmly. Rows may omit the clone size; those that give it use once, few, many or a size class.

J: TRBJ1-2; D: .; length: 12; size: .; V: TRBV7-6; DNA: TGTGCCAGCAGCTTAAGGGGAAGTGGCTACACCTTC; CDR3: CASSLRGSGYTF
J: TRBJ1-2; D: TRBD1; length: 16; size: .; V: TRBV3-1/TRBV3-2; DNA: TGTGCCAGCAGCCCTTCGTCGGGACAGGGGAAATATGGCTACACCTTC; CDR3: CASSPSSGQGKYGYTF
J: TRBJ1-1; D: .; length: 16; size: .; V: TRBV11-3; DNA: TGTGCCAGCAGCTCCGCAAACAGGGATGGGAACACTGAAGCTTTCTTT; CDR3: CASSSANRDGNTEAFF
J: TRBJ1-1; D: .; length: 15; size: once; V: TRBV19; DNA: TGTGCCAGTACCGGAGTCTGGGGGCGAGCCACTGAAGCTTTCTTT; CDR3: CASTGVWGRATEAFF
J: TRBJ1-6; D: .; length: 16; size: .; V: TRBV27; DNA: TGTGCCAGCAGTTCCCAACGGGGGAGTACCAATTCACCCCTCCACTTT; CDR3: CASSSQRGSTNSPLHF
J: TRBJ1-5; D: .; length: 15; size: few; V: TRBV6-5; DNA: TGTGCCAGCAGTTACTCGACAGGTCAGGATCAGCCCCAGCATTTT; CDR3: CASSYSTGQDQPQHF
J: TRBJ1-1; D: .; length: 12; size: .; V: TRBV10-2; DNA: TGCGCCAGCAGTGACCCGCAGACTGAAGCTTTCTTT; CDR3: CASSDPQTEAFF
J: TRBJ2-5; D: TRBD1; length: 14; size: .; V: TRBV4-1; DNA: TGCGCCAGCAGCCCCCGACAGGGGTCGGGGACCCAGTACTTC; CDR3: CASSPRQGSGTQYF
J: TRBJ1-6; D: TRBD1; length: 16; size: .; V: TRBV4-2; DNA: TGTGCCAGCTCCGACAGGGAGCTCTCTCCTCCTCCACCCCTCCACTTT; CDR3: CASSDRELSPPPPLHF
J: TRBJ1-1; D: TRBD1; length: 15; size: .; V: TRBV7-3; DNA: TGTGCCAGCAGGGATCCGGGACAGACGAACACTGAAGCTTTCTTT; CDR3: CASRDPGQTNTEAFF
J: TRBJ1-3; D: TRBD1; length: 17; size: .; V: TRBV11-2; DNA: TGTGCCAGCAGCTCAATTAACCGGGACAGGGGAAAGAACACCATATATTTT; CDR3: CASSSINRDRGKNTIYF
J: TRBJ1-1; D: TRBD1; length: 15; size: .; V: TRBV15; DNA: TGTGCCACCAGCCGGTCCCGGGACAGGAACACTGAAGCTTTCTTT; CDR3: CATSRSRDRNTEAFF
J: TRBJ2-3; D: .; length: 15; size: .; V: TRBV5-1; DNA: TGCGCCAGCAGCTTGGGACTTATAAACACAGATACGCAGTATTTT; CDR3: CASSLGLINTDTQYF
J: TRBJ1-2; D: .; length: 15; size: .; V: TRBV5-1; DNA: TGCGCCAGCAGCTTACTACAGGCGACTAACTATGGCTACACCTTC; CDR3: CASSLLQATNYGYTF
J: TRBJ1-2; D: TRBD1; length: 14; size: .; V: TRBV3-1/TRBV3-2; DNA: TGTGCCAGCAGCCAAGGGAAGGGGGCGGGAGGCTACACCTTC; CDR3: CASSQGKGAGGYTF
J: TRBJ1-5; D: .; length: 12; size: .; V: TRBV30; DNA: TGTGCCTGGGGAGGACGGGGTCAGCCCCAGCATTTT; CDR3: CAWGGRGQPQHF
J: TRBJ2-2; D: .; length: 17; size: .; V: TRBV21-1; DNA: TGTGCCAAGAAACCTCGGACTAGCGGGAAAAACACCGGGGAGCTGTTTTTT; CDR3: CAKKPRTSGKNTGELFF
J: TRBJ2-1; D: .; length: 14; size: .; V: TRBV18; DNA: TGTGCCAGCTCACCACCTCACAGGGCAGATGAGCAGTTCTTC; CDR3: CASSPPHRADEQFF
J: TRBJ2-1; D: .; length: 17; size: once; V: TRBV27; DNA: TGTGCCAGCAGTTTATCCTCCCCCGGGGGCTCCTACAATGAGCAGTTCTTC; CDR3: CASSLSSPGGSYNEQFF
J: TRBJ2-3; D: .; length: 12; size: .; V: TRBV7-3; DNA: TGTGCCAGCAGCCCCTACACAGATACGCAGTATTTT; CDR3: CASSPYTDTQYF
J: TRBJ2-3; D: TRBD2; length: 15; size: .; V: TRBV2; DNA: TGTGCCGGGGGGGAGCGGGGTCAAAGCACAGATACGCAGTATTTT; CDR3: CAGGERGQSTDTQYF
J: TRBJ1-1; D: .; length: 16; size: .; V: TRBV19; DNA: TGTGCCAGTAGTATACCTGGTGGAGTGAAGAACACTGAAGCTTTCTTT; CDR3: CASSIPGGVKNTEAFF
J: TRBJ2-7; D: TRBD1; length: 14; size: .; V: TRBV2; DNA: TGTGCCAGCAGTGGGCAGGGGGCGGCTTACGAGCAGTACTTC; CDR3: CASSGQGAAYEQYF
J: TRBJ2-7; D: TRBD1; length: 15; size: once; V: TRBV28; DNA: TGTGCCAGCAGTATACCTGGGACAGGAGCCTACGAGCAGTACTTC; CDR3: CASSIPGTGAYEQYF
J: TRBJ2-1; D: .; length: 15; size: .; V: TRBV19; DNA: TGTGCCAGTACCAACGGGGGAGGGGGGTACAATGAGCAGTTCTTC; CDR3: CASTNGGGGYNEQFF
J: TRBJ2-3; D: .; length: 12; size: .; V: TRBV2; DNA: TGTGCCAGCAGTGATGGGGCGCGGACGCAGTATTTT; CDR3: CASSDGARTQYF
J: TRBJ2-7; D: .; length: 14; size: .; V: TRBV28; DNA: TGTGCCAGCAGTGTCACCTACAGGGACTACGAGCAGTACTTC; CDR3: CASSVTYRDYEQYF
J: TRBJ1-4; D: .; length: 16; size: .; V: TRBV3-1/TRBV3-2; DNA: TGTGCCAGCAGCCAAGCCTACCAGACTGGAGGGAAAAAACTGTTTTTT; CDR3: CASSQAYQTGGKKLFF
J: TRBJ2-1; D: TRBD1; length: 15; size: once; V: TRBV7-2; DNA: TGTGCCAGCAGCTTAGTGTCCAGGGGGCACAATGAGCAGTTCTTC; CDR3: CASSLVSRGHNEQFF